The 21 T cell receptor beta chains given below trace back to one sample, sequenced in a study of glioma-infiltrating T cells. Using RNA template, CDR3s of TCR alpha and beta were amplified with iRepertoire arm-PCR. Via MiXCR, TCRdb re-called the multiplex PCR reads, giving one row per CDR3 protein. This sample has about 110,000 distinct CDR3 sequences, with less than 30% found just once. Sequences were obtained from glioma tissue, nonneoplastic brain tissue, or PBMCs (not recorded which). These TCRs come from a human donor with low-grade glioma or glioblastoma, undergoing nonglioma brain surgery, or in good health (not recorded which).

On this clonotype: This CDR3 is missing its conserved last phenylalanine or tryptophan, likely due to a read error. The V call is TRBV4-3, the J call TRBJ2-1; 11 bases are shared with TRBD2. Germline assignment: CDR1 LGHNA and CDR2 YSLEER. Trimming took 3 bases from V and 2 from J; bases not matched to a gene: 3. The CDR3 contains 16 residues. The CDR3 reads CASSHISGGAYNEQFL. The CDR3 DNA follows: TGCGCCAGCAGCCACATTAGCGGGGGGGCCTACAATGAGCAGTTCCTC.

This clonotype was seen a few times. The chain employs TRBV3-1 and TRBJ1-2, with 7 bases lining up with TRBD1. The V gene end was trimmed by 4 bases and the J gene end by 4 bases; junction bases not matched to a gene: 9. Germline values: CDR1 LGHDT, CDR2 YNNKEL (reference sequence). There are 15 residues in the CDR3. The CDR3 loop reads CASSLSTGPGYGYTF. For the CDR3, the DNA is TGTGCCAGCAGCCTCTCGACAGGGCCGGGCTATGGCTACACCTTC.

To note about this clonotype: A much larger clone differs from this one at a single base, so this may be a read error. The chain employs TRBV24-1 and TRBJ2-3, with D perhaps TRBD2 (6 bases). The CDR3 is 15 amino acids. The germline gives CDR1 KGHDR, CDR2 SFDVKD. Trimming stripped 4 bases from V and 3 bases from J, with 13 bases between. The CDR3: CATSDRGRGTDTQYF. The CDR3 DNA is TGTGCCACCAGTGACCGAGGGCGGGGAACAGATACGCAGTATTTT.

To note about this clonotype: This could be a read error, since a much larger clone is one nucleotide away. The chain carries TRBV7-9 and TRBJ2-3; 8 bases are shared with TRBD2. With 5 bases clipped from V and 4 bases from J, the junction kept 8 bases outside the gene matches. The CDR3 sequence is 15 residues long. Germline V gives CDR1 SEHNR, CDR2 FQNEAQ (reference sequence). The CDR3 bases are TGTGCCAGCAGCCTCACTAGCGGCAGATCAGATACGCAGTATTTT. Its translation: CASSLTSGRSDTQYF.

This clonotype has a handful of counts. The chain combines TRBV28 with TRBJ2-7; 7 nucleotides match TRBD1. CDR3 size: 14 residues. The V and J ends lost 1 base and 2 bases, in that order; junction bases with no gene match: 2. Germline CDR1 MDHEN, CDR2 SYDVKM. The CDR3 loop is CASSLSGQAYEQYF. CDR3 in DNA: TGTGCCAGCAGTTTATCCGGACAGGCCTACGAGCAGTACTTC.

This clonotype was picked up many times. The chain is built from TRBV6-2 or TRBV6-3 and TRBJ2-1; perhaps TRBD2 as D (6 bases). CDR3 size: 13 residues. Germline V CDR1 and CDR2: MNHEY, SVGEGT. Between the trimmed V and J ends, which lost 7 bases and 5 bases, there was a span of 12 bases. The CDR3 DNA reads TGTGCCAGCATCTATGGGGGGAACAATGAGCAGTTCTTC. It yields the protein CASIYGGNNEQFF.

This clonotype has a handful of counts. This chain uses TRBV4-1 with TRBJ2-7; D remains ambiguous. V was trimmed by 1 base and J by 1 base, leaving 14 bases between them. Germline assignment: CDR1 MGHRA and CDR2 YSYEKL. The length of the CDR3 is 16 residues. In DNA form, the CDR3 reads TGCGCCAGCAGCCAAGGGTCCTTCTCCAATTCCTACGAGCAGTACTTC. This sequence encodes CASSQGSFSNSYEQYF.

This clonotype was seen ten or more times. The chain combines TRBV27 with TRBJ1-2, with 9 bases matching TRBD1. V shed 5 bases, J shed 2 bases, and the junction held 3 bases outside the gene matches. The CDR3 has 14 amino acids. The germline gives CDR1 MNHEY, CDR2 SMNVEV (reference sequence). The CDR3 sequence is CASSPGTGNYGYTF. In nucleotides, the CDR3 is TGTGCCAGCAGTCCGGGGACAGGGAACTATGGCTACACCTTC.

This clonotype was seen many times. This chain links TRBV12-3 or TRBV12-4 with TRBJ1-5; D gene unclear. The CDR3 contains 15 residues. V was cut by 1 base and J by 1 base, with 8 bases left in between. CDR3 region: CASSLVDGSNQPQHF. Here the CDR3 DNA reads TGTGCCAGCAGTTTAGTCGACGGAAGCAATCAGCCCCAGCATTTT.

In this sample, this clonotype turned up many times. The chain carries TRBV2 and TRBJ2-1; D tentatively reads TRBD1 or TRBD2 (5 bases each). This CDR3 spans 10 amino acids. V was cut by 2 bases and J by 14 bases, with 7 bases left in between. The germline V gene encodes CDR1 SNHLY and CDR2 FYNNEI. The CDR3 DNA reads as TGTGCCAGCAGTGAACAGGGAGAGTTCTTC. It encodes CASSEQGEFF.

This clonotype was seen ten or more times. The V gene is TRBV12-3 or TRBV12-4, the J gene TRBJ2-3; 7 nucleotides line up with TRBD1. The CDR3 contains 15 residues. J gave up 2 bases and V 2 bases, and 4 bases lay outside the gene matches. CDR3 sequence: CASSLRGRDTDTQYF. In nucleotides, the CDR3 is TGTGCCAGCAGTTTAAGGGGGCGCGACACAGATACGCAGTATTTT.

Comment on this clonotype: One base away lies a much larger clone, so this may be a sequencing read error. The V call is TRBV7-2, the J call TRBJ1-2, with 8 positions matching TRBD1. Germline CDR1 is SGHTA and CDR2 is FQGNSA. Germline trimming cut 0 bases from V and 8 bases from J; bases unmatched to any gene: 5. This CDR3 has 14 amino acids. The CDR3 loop is CASSLADRGEGYTF. In nucleotides, the CDR3 is TGTGCCAGCAGCTTAGCAGACAGGGGTGAGGGCTACACCTTC.

A word on this clonotype: This may stem from a read error, because a much larger clone lies one nucleotide away. The chain has TRBV29-1 and TRBJ2-3, with D perhaps being TRBD1 or TRBD2 (5 bases each). Germline V gene lookup returns CDR1 SQVTM and CDR2 ANQGSEA. Trimming pared 4 bases from V and 4 bases from J, leaving 9 bases between. The CDR3 runs 12 residues. CDR3 sequence (DNA): TGCAGCGTTGTTGAGGGGTCAGATACGCAGTATTTT. Its translation: CSVVEGSDTQYF.

This clonotype was seen ten or more times. The chain is built from TRBV28 and TRBJ2-3; 11 bases align to TRBD2. CDR1 is MDHEN and CDR2 is SYDVKM in the germline V gene. The CDR3 covers 17 residues. Trimming at V came to 0 bases and at J to 2 bases, leaving 4 bases not matched to a gene. CDR3 sequence (DNA): TGTGCCAGCAGTTTATGGTCTAGCGGGAGGACCACAGATACGCAGTATTTT. It translates to CASSLWSSGRTTDTQYF.

Details on this clonotype: Mismatch with germline at one junction end may stem from a read error. The chain links TRBV27 to TRBJ2-1, with D perhaps TRBD1 or TRBD2 (5 bases each). There are 16 residues in the CDR3. Germline lookup yields CDR1 MNHEY and CDR2 SMNVEV (reference sequence). The CDR3 protein is CVSMPGPSRMGNEQSF. The CDR3, as DNA: TGTGTCAGCATGCCGGGACCGAGTCGGATGGGAAATGAGCAGTCCTTC.

There are many counts of this clonotype. The rearrangement links TRBV4-3 to TRBJ1-1; D not certain. Germline V gene data show CDR1 as LGHNA and CDR2 as YSLEER. V gave up 5 bases and J gave up 6 bases, with 13 bases separating them. The CDR3 spans 13 residues. Here the CDR3 reads CASSGEVSSEAFF. For the CDR3, the DNA is TGCGCCAGCAGCGGGGAAGTAAGCTCTGAAGCTTTCTTT.

In this sample, this clonotype turned up many times. The chain carries TRBV12-3 or TRBV12-4 and TRBJ1-1, with TRBD1 identical over 8 bases. CDR3 length: 14 amino acids. After removal of 4 bases from V and 0 bases from J, the junction contained 1 base not matched to a gene. The CDR3 coding sequence is TGTGCCAGCAGTTGGGGACAGGTGAACACTGAAGCTTTCTTT. This gives the protein CASSWGQVNTEAFF.

The sample holds many counts of this clonotype. V is TRBV10-3 and J is TRBJ2-5; D is perhaps TRBD1 (6 bases). From germline, CDR1 is ENHRY and CDR2 SYGVKD. The CDR3 sequence is 13 residues long. Trimming shortened V by 4 bases and J by 3 bases, and 9 bases separated the two germline ends. The CDR3 protein is CAISVKGEETQYF. The CDR3 DNA reads TGTGCCATCAGTGTCAAGGGGGAAGAGACCCAGTACTTC.

In this sample, this clonotype turned up many times. This chain links TRBV5-1 with TRBJ2-3; D tentatively reads TRBD1 or TRBD2 (7 bases each). The CDR3 totals 17 residues. Trimming left V 3 bases short and J 5 bases short, with 22 bases between. Per germline, CDR1 SGHRS and CDR2 YFSETQ. As DNA, the CDR3 is TGCGCCAGCAGCTACCCGGGGGCAGGGGGGGTTGAAGATACGCAGTATTTT. Translation gives CASSYPGAGGVEDTQYF.

Ten or more counts support this clonotype. The gene calls are TRBV7-8 and TRBJ2-1; no clear D. With 3 bases removed from V and 2 bases from J, the gap between germline ends came to 8 bases. The CDR3 extends over 14 amino acids. Germline assignment: CDR1 SGHVS and CDR2 FQNEAQ. Here the CDR3 DNA reads TGTGCCAGCAGCTTTGGCGGCCCCTACAATGAGCAGTTCTTC. Protein product: CASSFGGPYNEQFF.

The rearrangement links TRBV19 to TRBJ2-1; possibly TRBD2 for D (7 bases). Deletions cut 5 bases from V and 8 bases from J, with 13 bases between. The CDR3 is 13 residues long. Germline values: CDR1 LNHDA, CDR2 SQIVND (reference sequence). This chain's CDR3 is CASSFAGADEQFF. The CDR3 DNA reads as TGTGCCAGTAGTTTCGCGGGGGCGGATGAGCAGTTCTTC.